This T cell receptor (beta chain) comes out of a study of human T cells and chemical hapten exposure. This clonotype was recorded a few times. Germline CDR1 SGHRS, CDR2 YFSETQ. This CDR3 has 14 residues. Trimming took off 6 bases at V and 7 bases at J, with 19 bases between the two ends. The sample's time point: pre-sensitization, week 0. Treatment meaning: therapeutic diphenylcyclopropenone sensitization with weekly scalp DPC. Via MiXCR, TCRdb re-called the RACE reads, giving one row per CDR3 protein. Among a few hundred thousand distinct CDR3 sequences listed, approximately 5% were seen once. The sequences come from whole blood, collected in connection with sensitization to the hapten diphenylcyclopropenone (DPC). The chain uses TRBV5-1 and TRBJ2-5, with D possibly matching TRBD1 (8 bases). The receptor was isolated from a woman aged 18-30 years with alopecia areata. Some clones in this sample may be carry-over from other donors' samples. CDR3 sequence reads: CASTGGTGVGTQYF. The CDR3 nucleotides are TGCGCCAGCACCGGGGGGACAGGCGTAGGGACCCAGTACTTC.